This T cell receptor beta chain was recorded in a study of chemoradiotherapy in HPV16-positive cancers. Study overall: Candidate HPV-specific T-cell clones and common TCR motifs came from functional assays in a couple of HPV16-positive patients.

Repertoires were sampled repeatedly during chemoradiotherapy. Regarding the study as a whole: Non-HPV-specific T cells did not expand in tumors during treatment, whereas candidate HPV-specific clones and E7-related motifs did.

The CDR3 length is 12 residues. The V gene lost 6 bases and the J gene lost 1 base, with 9 bases spanning the gap. Germline assignment: CDR1 SQVTM and CDR2 ANQGSEA. To note about this clone: Its antigen remains unknown.

Repertoires were generated with immunoSEQ multiplex PCR, while TCRdb's copy carries only in-frame clones and drops some. Of about 14,000 clones in the sample, 65% to 85% were seen once. This chain joins TRBV29-1 and TRBJ2-5, with TRBD2 as a possible D gene (6 bases). The sequence was obtained from a human donor with HPV-associated anogenital cancer. The specimen was obtained from a patient who underwent chemoradiotherapy. CDR3 in amino acids: CSVGGLQETQYF. CDR3 nucleotides: TGCAGCGTCGGGGGACTCCAAGAGACCCAGTACTTC.